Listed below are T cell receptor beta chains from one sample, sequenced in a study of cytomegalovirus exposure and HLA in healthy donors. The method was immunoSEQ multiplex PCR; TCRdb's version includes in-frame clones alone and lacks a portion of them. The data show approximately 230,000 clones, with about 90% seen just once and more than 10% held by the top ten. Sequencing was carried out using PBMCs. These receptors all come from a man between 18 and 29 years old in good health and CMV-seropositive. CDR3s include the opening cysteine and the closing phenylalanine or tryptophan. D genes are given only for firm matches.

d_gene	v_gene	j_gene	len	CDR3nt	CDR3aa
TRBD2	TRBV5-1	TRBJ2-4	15	TGCGCCAGCAGCTTGGCTAGCGGGGTCAAAAACATTCAGTACTTC	CASSLASGVKNIQYF
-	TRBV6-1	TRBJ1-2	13	TGTGCCAGCAGCGCACAGTTACACTATGGCTACACCTTC	CASSAQLHYGYTF
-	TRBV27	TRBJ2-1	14	TGTGCCAGCAGTTCGGGGGTCAAGGACAATGAGCAGTTCTTC	CASSSGVKDNEQFF
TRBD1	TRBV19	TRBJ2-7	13	TGTGCCAGTCGACAGGGGGCGTCCTACGAGCAGTACTTC	CASRQGASYEQYF
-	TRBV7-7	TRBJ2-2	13	TGTGCCAGCAGCCCAGGGAACACCGGGGAGCTGTTTTTT	CASSPGNTGELFF
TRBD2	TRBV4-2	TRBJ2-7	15	TGTGCCAGCAGCCAAAGAACTAGCGGGACCGGCGAGCAGTACTTC	CASSQRTSGTGEQYF
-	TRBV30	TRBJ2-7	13	TGTGCCTGGAGAGGGCTAGCGACATACGAGCAGTACTTC	CAWRGLATYEQYF
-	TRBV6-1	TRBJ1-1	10	TGTGTGACGTGGGGCACTGAAGCTTTCTTT	CVTWGTEAFF
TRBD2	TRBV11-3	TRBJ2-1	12	TGTGCCAGCAGGACTAGCGACAGTGAGCAGTTCTTC	CASRTSDSEQFF
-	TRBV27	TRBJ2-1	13	TGTGCCAGCAGTTTATTCAGATACAATGAGCAGTTCTTC	CASSLFRYNEQFF
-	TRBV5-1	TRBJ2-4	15	TGCGCCAGCAGCTTGGGGGACTTATCCAAAAACATTCAGTACTTC	CASSLGDLSKNIQYF
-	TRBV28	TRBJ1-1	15	TGTGCCAGCACCGCGGTGTTTGGAGGGAACACTGAAGCTTTCTTT	CASTAVFGGNTEAFF
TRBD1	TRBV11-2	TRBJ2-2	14	TGTGCCAGCAACCCACTGACAGGGACCGGGGAGCTGTTTTTT	CASNPLTGTGELFF
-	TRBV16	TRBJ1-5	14	TGTGCCAGCAGCCAATCTAGTGGAGGCCAGCCCCAGCATTTT	CASSQSSGGQPQHF
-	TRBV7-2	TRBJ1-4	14	TGTGCCAGCAGCTTAGGCCAGGGGTGGGAAAAACTGTTTTTT	CASSLGQGWEKLFF
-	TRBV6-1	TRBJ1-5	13	TGTGCCAGCAGTGTGCGGGGGGTACAGCCCCAGCATTTT	CASSVRGVQPQHF